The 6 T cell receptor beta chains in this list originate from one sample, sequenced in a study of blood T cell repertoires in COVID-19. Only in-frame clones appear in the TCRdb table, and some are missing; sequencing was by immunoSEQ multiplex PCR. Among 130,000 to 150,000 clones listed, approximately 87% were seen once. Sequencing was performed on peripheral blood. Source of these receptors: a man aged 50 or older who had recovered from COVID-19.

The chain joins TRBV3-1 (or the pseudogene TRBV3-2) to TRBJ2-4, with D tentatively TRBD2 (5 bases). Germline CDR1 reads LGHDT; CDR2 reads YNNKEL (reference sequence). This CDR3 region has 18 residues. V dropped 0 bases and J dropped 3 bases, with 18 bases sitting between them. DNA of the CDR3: TGTGCCAGCAGCCAAGATCTTCACGACTTGGGAGTCAAAAACATTCAGTACTTC. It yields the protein CASSQDLHDLGVKNIQYF.

CDR3 coding DNA: TGTGCCAGCAGCCATCTAGGGGGCGATATGGTCGCTGAGCAGTTCTTC. As protein: CASSHLGGDMVAEQFF. The chain links TRBV6-6 to TRBJ2-1; the match to TRBD1 covers 7 bases. J gave up 9 bases and V 6 bases, and 17 bases lay outside the gene matches. Germline CDR1 reads MNHNY; CDR2 reads SVGAGI (reference sequence). This CDR3 spans 16 amino acids.

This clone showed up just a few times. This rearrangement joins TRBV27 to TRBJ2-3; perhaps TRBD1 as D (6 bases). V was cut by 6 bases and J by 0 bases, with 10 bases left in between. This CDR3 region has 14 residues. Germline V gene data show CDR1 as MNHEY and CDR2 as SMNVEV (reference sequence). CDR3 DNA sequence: TGTGCCAGCAGGCGACAGGCTAGCACAGATACGCAGTATTTT. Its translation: CASRRQASTDTQYF.

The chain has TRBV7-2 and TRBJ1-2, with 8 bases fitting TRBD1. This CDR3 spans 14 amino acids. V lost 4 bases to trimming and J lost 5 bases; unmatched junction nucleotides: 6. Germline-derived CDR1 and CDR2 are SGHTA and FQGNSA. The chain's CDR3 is CASSSQGAGYGYTF. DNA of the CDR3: TGTGCCAGCAGCTCCCAGGGGGCTGGGTATGGCTACACCTTC.

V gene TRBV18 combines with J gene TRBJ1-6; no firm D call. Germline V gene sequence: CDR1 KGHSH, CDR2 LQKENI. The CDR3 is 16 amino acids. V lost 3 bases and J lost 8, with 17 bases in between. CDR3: CASSPINNFGDSPLHF. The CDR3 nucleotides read TGTGCCAGCTCACCCATCAACAATTTCGGAGATTCACCCCTCCACTTT.

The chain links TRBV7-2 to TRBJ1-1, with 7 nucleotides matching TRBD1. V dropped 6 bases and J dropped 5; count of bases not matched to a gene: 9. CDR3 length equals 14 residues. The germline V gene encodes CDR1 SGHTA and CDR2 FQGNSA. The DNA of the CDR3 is TGTGCCAGCAGAAGAATGCAGGGGGGAACTGAAGCTTTCTTT. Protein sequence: CASRRMQGGTEAFF.